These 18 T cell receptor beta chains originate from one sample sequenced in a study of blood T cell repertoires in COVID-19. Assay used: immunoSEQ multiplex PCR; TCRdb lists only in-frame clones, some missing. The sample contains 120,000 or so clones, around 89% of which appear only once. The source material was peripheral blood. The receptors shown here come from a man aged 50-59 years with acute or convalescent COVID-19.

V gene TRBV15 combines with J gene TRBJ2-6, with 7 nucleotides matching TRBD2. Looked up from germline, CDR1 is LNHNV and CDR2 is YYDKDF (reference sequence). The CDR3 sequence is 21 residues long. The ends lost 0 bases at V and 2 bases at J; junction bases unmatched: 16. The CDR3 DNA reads TGTGCCACCAGCAGAGATTTAAATTTCGGACTAGTAATGGCTGGGGCCAACGTCCTGACTTTC. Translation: CATSRDLNFGLVMAGANVLTF.

In DNA form, the CDR3 reads TGTGCCAGCAGCCAGGGTACCTATGCCCGAGGACTCGGCTCGCAGTCAAGGGAGACCCAGTACTTC. This encodes CASSQGTYARGLGSQSRETQYF. V and J are TRBV4-2 and TRBJ2-5, with a possible D match to TRBD2 (5 bases). The germline V gene has CDR1 LGHNA and CDR2 YNFKEQ. The V end was cut by 3 bases, the J end by 5 bases, with 37 bases between. CDR3 length: 22 residues.

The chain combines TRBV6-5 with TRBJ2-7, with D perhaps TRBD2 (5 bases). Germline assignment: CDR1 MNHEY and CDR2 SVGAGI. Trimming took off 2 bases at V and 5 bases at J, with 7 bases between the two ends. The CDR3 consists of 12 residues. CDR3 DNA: TGTGCCAGCAGTTACGAGGGAGACGAGCAGTACTTC. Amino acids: CASSYEGDEQYF.

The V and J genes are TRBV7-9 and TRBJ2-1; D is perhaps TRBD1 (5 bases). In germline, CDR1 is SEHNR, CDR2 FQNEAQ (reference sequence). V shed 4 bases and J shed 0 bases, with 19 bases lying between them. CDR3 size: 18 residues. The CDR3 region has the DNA TGTGCCAGCAGCTCTCCCCCTAGGGGAATCATCTCCTACAATGAGCAGTTCTTC. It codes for CASSSPPRGIISYNEQFF.

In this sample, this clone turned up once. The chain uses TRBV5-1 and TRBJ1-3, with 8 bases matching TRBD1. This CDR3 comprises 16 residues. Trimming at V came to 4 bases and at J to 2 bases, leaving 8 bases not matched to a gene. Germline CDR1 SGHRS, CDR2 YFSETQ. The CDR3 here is CASSLGQGNAGNTIYF. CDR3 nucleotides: TGCGCCAGCAGCCTCGGACAGGGAAACGCTGGAAACACCATATATTTT.

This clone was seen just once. CDR3 nucleotide sequence: TGCAGCGTTGAGGCGGGGTTGACAAACACTGAAGCTTTCTTT. Its translation: CSVEAGLTNTEAFF. The chain carries TRBV29-1 and TRBJ1-1; no clear D gene. The V end lost 3 bases, the J end lost 2 bases, and 13 bases lay between the germline ends. Per the germline V gene, CDR1 is SQVTM and CDR2 is ANQGSEA. CDR3 length equals 14 residues. Full variable domain (rest looked up from reference TRBV29-1 and TRBJ1-1): SAVISQKPSRDICQRGTSLTIQCQVDSQVTMMFWYRQQPGQSLTLIATANQGSEATYESGFVIDKFPISRPNLTFSTLTVSNMSPEDSSIYLCSVEAGLTNTEAFFGQGTRLTVV.

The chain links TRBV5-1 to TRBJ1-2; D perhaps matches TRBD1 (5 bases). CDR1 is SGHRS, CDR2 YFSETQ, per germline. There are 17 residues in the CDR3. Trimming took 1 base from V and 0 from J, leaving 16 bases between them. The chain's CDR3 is CASSLSDGTASNYGYTF. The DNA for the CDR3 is TGCGCCAGCAGCTTGTCGGACGGGACTGCTTCTAACTATGGCTACACCTTC. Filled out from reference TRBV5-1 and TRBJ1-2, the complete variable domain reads KAGVTQTPRYLIKTRGQQVTLSCSPISGHRSVSWYQQTPGQGLQFLFEYFSETQRNKGNFPGRFSGRQFSNSRSEMNVSTLELGDSALYLCASSLSDGTASNYGYTFGSGTRLTVV.

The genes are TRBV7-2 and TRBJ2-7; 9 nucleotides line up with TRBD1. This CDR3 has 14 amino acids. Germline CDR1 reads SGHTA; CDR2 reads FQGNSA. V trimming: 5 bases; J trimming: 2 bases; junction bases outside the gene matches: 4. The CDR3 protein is CASSPGQGTYEQYF. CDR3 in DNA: TGTGCCAGCAGCCCTGGACAGGGGACCTACGAGCAGTACTTC.

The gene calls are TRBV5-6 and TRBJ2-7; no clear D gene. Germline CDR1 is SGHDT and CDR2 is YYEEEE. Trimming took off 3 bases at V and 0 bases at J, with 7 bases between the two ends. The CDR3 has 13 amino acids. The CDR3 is CASSYGNSYEQYF. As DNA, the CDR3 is TGTGCCAGCAGCTACGGTAACTCCTACGAGCAGTACTTC.

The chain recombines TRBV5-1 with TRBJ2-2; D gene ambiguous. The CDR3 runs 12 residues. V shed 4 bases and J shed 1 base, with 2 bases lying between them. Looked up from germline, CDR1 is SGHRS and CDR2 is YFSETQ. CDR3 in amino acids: CASSRNTGELFF. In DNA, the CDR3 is TGCGCCAGCAGCCGGAACACCGGGGAGCTGTTTTTT. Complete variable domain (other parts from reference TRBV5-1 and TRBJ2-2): KAGVTQTPRYLIKTRGQQVTLSCSPISGHRSVSWYQQTPGQGLQFLFEYFSETQRNKGNFPGRFSGRQFSNSRSEMNVSTLELGDSALYLCASSRNTGELFFGEGSRLTVL.

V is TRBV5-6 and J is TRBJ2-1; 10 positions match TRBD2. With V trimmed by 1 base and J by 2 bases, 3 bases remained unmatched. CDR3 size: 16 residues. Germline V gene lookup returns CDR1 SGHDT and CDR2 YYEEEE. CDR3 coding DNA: TGTGCCAGCAGCTTGAGACTAGCGGGCCCCTACAATGAGCAGTTCTTC. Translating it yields CASSLRLAGPYNEQFF.

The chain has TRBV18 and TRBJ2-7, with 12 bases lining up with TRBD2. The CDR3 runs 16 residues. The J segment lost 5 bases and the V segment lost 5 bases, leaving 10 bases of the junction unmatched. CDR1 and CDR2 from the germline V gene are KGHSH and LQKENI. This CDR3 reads CASSKPRLAGVDEQYF. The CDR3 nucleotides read TGTGCCAGCTCAAAACCCAGACTAGCGGGAGTCGACGAGCAGTACTTC. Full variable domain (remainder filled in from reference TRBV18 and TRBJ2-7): NAGVMQNPRHLVRRRGQEARLRCSPMKGHSHVYWYRQLPEEGLKFMVYLQKENIIDESGMPKERFSAEFPKEGPSILRIQQVVRGDSAAYFCASSKPRLAGVDEQYFGPGTRLTVT.

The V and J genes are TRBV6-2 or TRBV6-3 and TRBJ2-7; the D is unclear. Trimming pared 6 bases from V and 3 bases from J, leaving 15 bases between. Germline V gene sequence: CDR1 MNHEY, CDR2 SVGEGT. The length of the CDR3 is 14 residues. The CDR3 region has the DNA TGTGCCAGCAGACCTGCGGCAGATGACTACGAGCAGTACTTC. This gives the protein CASRPAADDYEQYF.

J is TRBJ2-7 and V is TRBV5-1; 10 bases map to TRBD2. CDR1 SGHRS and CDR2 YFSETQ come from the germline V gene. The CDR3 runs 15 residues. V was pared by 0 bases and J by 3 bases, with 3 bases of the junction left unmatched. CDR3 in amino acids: CASSLASSGSYEQYF. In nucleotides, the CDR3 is TGCGCCAGCAGCTTGGCTTCTAGCGGGAGCTACGAGCAGTACTTC.

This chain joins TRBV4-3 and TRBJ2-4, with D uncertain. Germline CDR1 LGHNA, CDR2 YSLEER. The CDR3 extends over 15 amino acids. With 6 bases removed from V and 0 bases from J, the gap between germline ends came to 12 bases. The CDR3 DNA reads TGCGCCAGCAGTCGAGGCTCGGAAGCCAAAAACATTCAGTACTTC. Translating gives CASSRGSEAKNIQYF.

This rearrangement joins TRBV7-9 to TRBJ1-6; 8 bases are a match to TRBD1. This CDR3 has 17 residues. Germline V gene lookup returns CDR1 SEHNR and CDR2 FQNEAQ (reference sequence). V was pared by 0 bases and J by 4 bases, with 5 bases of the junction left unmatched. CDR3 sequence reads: CASSLAGTGLYNSPLHF. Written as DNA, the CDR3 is TGTGCCAGCAGCTTAGCGGGGACAGGCTTATATAATTCACCCCTCCACTTT. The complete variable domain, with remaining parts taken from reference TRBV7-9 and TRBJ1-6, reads DTGVSQNPRHKITKRGQNVTFRCDPISEHNRLYWYRQTLGQGPEFLTYFQNEAQLEKSRLLSDRFSAERPKGSFSTLEIQRTEQGDSAMYLCASSLAGTGLYNSPLHFGNGTRLTVT.

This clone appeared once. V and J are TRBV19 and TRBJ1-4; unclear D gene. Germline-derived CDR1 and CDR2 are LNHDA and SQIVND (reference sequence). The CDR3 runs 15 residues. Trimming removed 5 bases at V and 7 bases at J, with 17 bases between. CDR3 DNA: TGTGCCAGTAGTCCCAGGACGTCGGGAGGTGAAAAACTGTTTTTT. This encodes CASSPRTSGGEKLFF.

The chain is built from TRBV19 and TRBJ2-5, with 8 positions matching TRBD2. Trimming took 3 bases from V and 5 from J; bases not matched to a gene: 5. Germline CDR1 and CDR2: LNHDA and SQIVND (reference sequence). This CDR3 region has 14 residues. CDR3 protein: CASSIGGGGETQYF. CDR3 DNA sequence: TGTGCCAGTAGTATCGGGGGGGGAGGGGAGACCCAGTACTTC.